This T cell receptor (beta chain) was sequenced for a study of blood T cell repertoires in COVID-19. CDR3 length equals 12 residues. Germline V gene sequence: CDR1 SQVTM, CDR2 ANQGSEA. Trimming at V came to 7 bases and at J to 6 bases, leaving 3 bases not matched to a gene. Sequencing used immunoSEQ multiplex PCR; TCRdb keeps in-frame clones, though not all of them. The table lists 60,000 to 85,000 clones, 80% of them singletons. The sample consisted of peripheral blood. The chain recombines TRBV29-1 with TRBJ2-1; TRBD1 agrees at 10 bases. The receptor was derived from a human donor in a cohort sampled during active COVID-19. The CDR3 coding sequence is TGCAGCGCCGGACAGGGGGGCAATGAGCAGTTCTTC. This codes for CSAGQGGNEQFF.